The clone carrying this T cell receptor (beta chain) came up many times. The antigen is unknown. This entry is derived from a study of beta chain features in type 1 diabetes. The study, taken as a whole, reports: There were fewer insertions and more deletions at the VDJ junctions of type 1 diabetes patients. Researchers could not determine here whether HLA type influences TCRB rearrangement. Shorter TCRB CDR3s, moderately but significantly so, marked every one of the four CD4+ subsets in Type 1 diabetes patients.

This CDR3 has 14 amino acids. The germline V gene encodes CDR1 MGHRA and CDR2 YSYEKL. V lost 3 bases and J 3 bases, leaving 11 bases between the germline ends. Cells sorted by CD45RO/CCR7/CD25/CD127/CD95/CD27 comprised CD4+ naive, central memory, regulatory and stem cell-like memory cells. Investigators reverse transcribed all isolated RNA, so they sequenced expressed TCRB transcripts. TCRdb's table, derived via immunoSEQ multiplex PCR, lists solely in-frame clones and lacks some. This table has 130,000 to 150,000 clones, around 13% appearing once. The gene calls are TRBV4-1 and TRBJ1-1; D gene ambiguous. The specimen sequenced was central memory CD4+ T cells from blood. The sequence was obtained from a man aged 18 to 30 with type 1 diabetes. CDR3 coding DNA: TGCGCCAGCAGCCATCCCGCCCGAGACACTGAAGCTTTCTTT. Translated, it gives CASSHPARDTEAFF.